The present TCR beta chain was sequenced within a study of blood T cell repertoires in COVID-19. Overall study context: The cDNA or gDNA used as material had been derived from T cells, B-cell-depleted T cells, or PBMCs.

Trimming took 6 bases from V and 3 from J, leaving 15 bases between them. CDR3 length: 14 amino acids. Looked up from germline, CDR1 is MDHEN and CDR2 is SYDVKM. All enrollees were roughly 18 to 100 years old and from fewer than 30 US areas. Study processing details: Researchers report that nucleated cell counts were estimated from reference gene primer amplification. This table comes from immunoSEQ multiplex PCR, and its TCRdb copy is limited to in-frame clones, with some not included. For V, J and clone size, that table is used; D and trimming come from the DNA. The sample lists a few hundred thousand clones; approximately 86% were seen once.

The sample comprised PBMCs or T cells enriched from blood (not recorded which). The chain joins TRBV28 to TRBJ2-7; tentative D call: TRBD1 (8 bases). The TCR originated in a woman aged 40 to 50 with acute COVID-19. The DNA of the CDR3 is TGTGCCAGCAGCCCGGGAGGACAGGGCTACGAGCAGTACTTC. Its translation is CASSPGGQGYEQYF.